This T cell receptor (beta chain) was obtained from a study of T-cell memory formation after mild COVID-19 (dated by TCRdb to about 2021). Regarding the complete study: TCR sequence clusters from the two donors were found to be largely donor specific. Two young, previously healthy adult volunteers made up the cohort, one male and one female. Longitudinal TCRalpha and TCRbeta repertoire sequencing tracked T-cell clones expanding and contracting after mild COVID-19 in a couple of donors. Results the study describes overall, beyond this receptor: Clones contracting from day 15 to 85 had balanced CD4/CD8 phenotypes, while a second wave expanding from day 15 to 37 was biased towards CD4+. SARS-CoV-2 specificity of the second-wave clones peaking on day 37 was not confirmed. The study covered only two mild cases, and larger cohorts including severe cases with pre-infection samples were considered necessary. Some responding clones were detected in pre-infection memory, which suggested that pre-existing cross-reactive memory T cells had joined the SARS-CoV-2 response. Contracting CD4+ clones appeared mostly in the CM and EM memory subsets, whereas CD8+ clones were enriched in EMRA.

The run used an Illumina NovaSeq 6000. Using 5'RACE with constant-segment primers, TCRalpha and TCRbeta cDNA libraries were constructed, with sample barcodes and unique molecular identifiers added in the process. Trizol reagent was used to extract RNA from every sample. The libraries were amplified in two PCR steps, and the second step added a second sample barcode and Illumina TruSeq adapters. Sequencing of libraries was performed on an Illumina NovaSeq with 2 x 150 bp paired-end reads. The original methods were these. Reads were demultiplexed and collapsed into UMI-guided consensus sequences with migec v1.2.7. Using mixcr v2.1.11, UMI consensuses were aligned to TRA and TRB V and J templates and then assembled into clonotypes. Clonotypes were classified as expanded or contracted when called significant by both edgeR and NoisET, with noise models trained on biological replicates. edgeR calls used a false discovery rate-adjusted p below 0.01 and a log2 fold-change threshold of 1. PCA with hierarchical clustering of max-normalized trajectories of the 1000 most abundant clonotypes was used as exploratory dynamics analysis. The CD4 or CD8 phenotype of responding clones was assigned using the separately sequenced CD4+ and CD8+ repertoires. TCRdb reprocessed the public reads (quality trimming at Q25 with fastp, clone calling with MiXCR) and kept in-frame beta chains. For every CDR3 protein sequence, its rows merge into one entry that carries the most common genes and DNA. TCRdb assigned the V and J calls; the authors' analysis was not used. The sample table shows fewer than 650,000 distinct CDR3 sequences, and less than 25% are seen once. The ten largest clones take up approximately 8.4% of the sample.

Note on this clonotype: Its antigen is unknown. Base qualities are missing; no much larger clone stands one base away.

The germline V and J ends show losses of 3 bases and 6 bases respectively, and no gene match explains 6 bases of the junction. CDR3 length: 15 amino acids, cysteine to phenylalanine. Only the CDR3 region is kept as DNA, spanning 45 bases read in frame from base 1. CDR1 and CDR2, looked up from the germline V gene (reference sequence), are MNHEY and SMNVEV. Ficoll-Paque density gradient centrifugation was the method used to isolate PBMCs. Sequencing was performed on PBMCs or a T cell subset sorted from them (not recorded which). The TCR sequence derives from an adult woman who had mild COVID-19 (a few samples of this study predate the infection). The sample titles of this study are shuffled in the database, so cell type and time point are left out; the donor was told from shared clones. The chain was built from TRBV27 and TRBJ2-1, and 9 junctional nucleotides match TRBD2. The CDR3 reads as follows: CASSLLAGPTNEQFF. The nucleotides read TGTGCCAGCAGTTTGCTAGCGGGGCCAACCAATGAGCAGTTCTTC.